This T cell receptor (beta chain) emerged from a study of blood T cells in healthy people across ages. General study findings and limits: Per million T cells, TCR beta diversity dropped roughly linearly as age increased.

In regard to this clonotype: Its antigen is not known.

V gave up 0 bases and J gave up 1 base; unmatched junction bases: 2. CDR1 is MNHEY, CDR2 SVGEGT, per germline. There are 16 residues in the CDR3. A second PCR of 7 to 11 cycles used a sample-barcoded 5' primer and a J-beta primer mix. MiXCR was run by TCRdb on the 5' RACE reads, yielding one entry per CDR3 protein. The data hold roughly 680,000 distinct CDR3 sequences, with roughly 50% observed a single time. This TCR was sampled from a woman aged 55-69 years in good health. The sample taken for sequencing was blood. The V gene is TRBV6-2 or TRBV6-3, the J gene TRBJ2-2, with 7 bases fitting TRBD2. CDR3 amino acids: CASSYSKRENTGELFF. The CDR3 DNA reads TGTGCCAGCAGTTACTCGAAGCGGGAGAACACCGGGGAGCTGTTTTTT.